The present entry profiles one T cell receptor (beta chain) with its context. Its antigen is undetermined. Just one base apart from a much larger clone, this may be a read error. CDR3 length: 13 residues. Trimming stripped 3 bases from V and 3 bases from J, with 12 bases between. The germline V gene has CDR1 SQVTM and CDR2 ANQGSEA. This sample was taken from a study of blood T cells in healthy people across ages. Study results and caveats: Higher diversity and more naive CD4+ cells were features of long-lived donors, compared to aged donors. The unknown donor CMV status may have confounded expanded clonotype changes. Per-million-T-cell TCR beta diversity fell roughly linearly with age.

A second roughly 6 to 11 cycle PCR used barcoded and J-beta primers. The study obtained at least 3 million CDR3-containing paired-end reads from every sample. MiXCR, run by TCRdb on the 5' RACE reads, gives a single entry per CDR3 protein. The profile covers over 1.5 million distinct CDR3 sequences, with approximately 50% appearing a single time and over 2% taken by the ten largest. This TCR was sampled from a woman aged 40 to 50 in good health. The chain links TRBV29-1 to TRBJ2-7, with D perhaps matching TRBD2 (6 bases). Sequencing was carried out using blood. This CDR3 is CSVEAGFDYEQYF. The DNA for the CDR3 is TGCAGCGTTGAGGCGGGGTTTGACTACGAGCAGTACTTC.